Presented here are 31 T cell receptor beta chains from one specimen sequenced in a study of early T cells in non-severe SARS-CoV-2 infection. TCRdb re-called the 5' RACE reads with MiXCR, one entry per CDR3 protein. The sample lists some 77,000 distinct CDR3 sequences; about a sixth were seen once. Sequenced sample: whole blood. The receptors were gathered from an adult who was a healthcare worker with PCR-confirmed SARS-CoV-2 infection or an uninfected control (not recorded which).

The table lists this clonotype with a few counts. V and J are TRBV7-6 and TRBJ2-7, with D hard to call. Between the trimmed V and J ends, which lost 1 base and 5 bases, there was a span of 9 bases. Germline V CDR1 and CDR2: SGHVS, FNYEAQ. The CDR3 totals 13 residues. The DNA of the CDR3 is TGTGCCAGCAGCTTAGTTTTCCCGGACGAGCAGTACTTC. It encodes CASSLVFPDEQYF.

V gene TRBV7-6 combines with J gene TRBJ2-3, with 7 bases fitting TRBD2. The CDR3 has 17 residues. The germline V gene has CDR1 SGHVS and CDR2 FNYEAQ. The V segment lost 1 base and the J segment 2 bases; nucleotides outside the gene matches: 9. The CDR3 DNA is TGTGCCAGCAGCTTAGTCCCAAGCGGGGCCAACACAGATACGCAGTATTTT. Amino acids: CASSLVPSGANTDTQYF.

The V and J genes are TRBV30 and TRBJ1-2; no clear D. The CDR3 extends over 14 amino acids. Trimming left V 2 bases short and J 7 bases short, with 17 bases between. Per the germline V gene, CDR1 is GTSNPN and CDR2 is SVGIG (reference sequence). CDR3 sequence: CAWSTTVPVGGYTF. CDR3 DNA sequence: TGTGCCTGGAGTACTACCGTTCCAGTCGGTGGCTACACCTTC.

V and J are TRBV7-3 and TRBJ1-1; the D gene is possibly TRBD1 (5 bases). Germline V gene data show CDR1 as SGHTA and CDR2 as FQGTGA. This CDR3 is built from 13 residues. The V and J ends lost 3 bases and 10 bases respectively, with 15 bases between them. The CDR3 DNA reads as TGTGCCAGCAGCTTTTCTCTAGGGGACCGAGCTTTCTTT. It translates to CASSFSLGDRAFF.

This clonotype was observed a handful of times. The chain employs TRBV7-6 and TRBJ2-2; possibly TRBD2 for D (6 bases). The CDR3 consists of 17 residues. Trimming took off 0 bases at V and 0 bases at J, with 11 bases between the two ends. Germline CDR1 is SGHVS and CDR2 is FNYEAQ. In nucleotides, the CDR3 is TGTGCCAGCAGCTTAGCCCGGCGGGGCCCGAACACCGGGGAGCTGTTTTTT. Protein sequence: CASSLARRGPNTGELFF.

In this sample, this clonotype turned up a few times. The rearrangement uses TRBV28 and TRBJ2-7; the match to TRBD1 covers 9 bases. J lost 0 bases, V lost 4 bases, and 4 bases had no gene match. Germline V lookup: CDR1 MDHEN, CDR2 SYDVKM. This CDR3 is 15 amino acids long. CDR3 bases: TGTGCCAGCAGTTGGGGGACAGGGAACTCCTACGAGCAGTACTTC. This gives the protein CASSWGTGNSYEQYF.

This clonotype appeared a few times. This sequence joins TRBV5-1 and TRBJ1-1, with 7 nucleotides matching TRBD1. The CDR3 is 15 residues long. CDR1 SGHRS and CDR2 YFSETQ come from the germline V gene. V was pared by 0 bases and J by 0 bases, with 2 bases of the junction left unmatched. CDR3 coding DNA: TGCGCCAGCAGCTTGGGAGGGACAGTGAACACTGAAGCTTTCTTT. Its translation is CASSLGGTVNTEAFF.

This chain's CDR3 is CASSYRTGARTGELFF. The CDR3 DNA is TGTGCCAGCAGTTACCGGACAGGGGCCCGCACCGGGGAGCTGTTTTTT. The rearrangement joins TRBV6-2 or TRBV6-3 to TRBJ2-2, with 9 bases identical to TRBD1. Germline CDR1 MNHEY, CDR2 SVGEGT. V dropped 2 bases and J dropped 4; count of bases not matched to a gene: 5. The CDR3 spans 16 residues.

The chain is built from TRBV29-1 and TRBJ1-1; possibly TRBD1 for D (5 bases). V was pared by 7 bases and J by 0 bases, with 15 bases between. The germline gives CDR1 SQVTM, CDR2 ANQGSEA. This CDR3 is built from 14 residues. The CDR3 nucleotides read TGCAGCGCCGGCCCAGGGCCCATGAACACTGAAGCTTTCTTT. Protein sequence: CSAGPGPMNTEAFF.

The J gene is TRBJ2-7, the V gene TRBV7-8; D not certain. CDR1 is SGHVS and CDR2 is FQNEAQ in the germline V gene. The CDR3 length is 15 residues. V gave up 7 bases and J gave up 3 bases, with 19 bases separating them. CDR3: CASTKPASTIYEQYF. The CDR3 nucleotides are TGTGCCAGCACCAAGCCGGCCTCGACGATCTACGAGCAGTACTTC. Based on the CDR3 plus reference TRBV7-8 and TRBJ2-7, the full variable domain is GAGVSQSPRYKVAKRGQDVALRCDPISGHVSLFWYQQALGQGPEFLTYFQNEAQLDKSGLPSDRFFAERPEGSVSTLKIQRTQQEDSAVYLCASTKPASTIYEQYFGPGTRLTVT.

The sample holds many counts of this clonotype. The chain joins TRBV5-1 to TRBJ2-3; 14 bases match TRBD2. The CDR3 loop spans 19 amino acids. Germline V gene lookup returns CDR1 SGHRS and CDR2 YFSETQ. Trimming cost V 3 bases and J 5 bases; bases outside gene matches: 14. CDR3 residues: CASSSTGTSGGVEEDTQYF. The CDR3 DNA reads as TGCGCCAGCAGCTCAACCGGGACTAGCGGGGGTGTCGAGGAAGATACGCAGTATTTT. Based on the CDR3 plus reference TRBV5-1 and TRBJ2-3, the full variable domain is KAGVTQTPRYLIKTRGQQVTLSCSPISGHRSVSWYQQTPGQGLQFLFEYFSETQRNKGNFPGRFSGRQFSNSRSEMNVSTLELGDSALYLCASSSTGTSGGVEEDTQYFGPGTRLTVL.

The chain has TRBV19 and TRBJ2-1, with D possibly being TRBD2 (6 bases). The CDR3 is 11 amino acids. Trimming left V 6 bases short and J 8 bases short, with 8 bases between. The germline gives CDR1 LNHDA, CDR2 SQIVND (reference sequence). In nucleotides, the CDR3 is TGTGCCAGTAGCGGGAGCTATGAGCAGTTCTTC. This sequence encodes CASSGSYEQFF.

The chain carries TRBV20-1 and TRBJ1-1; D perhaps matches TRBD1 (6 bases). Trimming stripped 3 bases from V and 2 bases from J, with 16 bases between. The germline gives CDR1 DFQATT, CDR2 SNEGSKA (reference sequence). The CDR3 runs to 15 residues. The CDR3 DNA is TGCAGTGCTAGTCCCTTGGGGGCGGGCAACACTGAAGCTTTCTTT. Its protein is CSASPLGAGNTEAFF.

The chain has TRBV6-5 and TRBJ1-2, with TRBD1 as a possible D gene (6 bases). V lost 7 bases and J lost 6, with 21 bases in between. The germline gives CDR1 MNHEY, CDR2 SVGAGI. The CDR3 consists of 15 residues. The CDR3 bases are TGTGCCAGCACCCCCAGGGGAGGGTGGAGGGATGGCTACACCTTC. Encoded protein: CASTPRGGWRDGYTF.

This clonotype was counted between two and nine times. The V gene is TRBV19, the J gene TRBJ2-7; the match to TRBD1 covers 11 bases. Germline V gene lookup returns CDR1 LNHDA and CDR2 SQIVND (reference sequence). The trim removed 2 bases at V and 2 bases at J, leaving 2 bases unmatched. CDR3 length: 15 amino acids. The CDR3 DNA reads TGTGCCAGTAGTATACCGGGACAGGGGGCCTACGAGCAGTACTTC. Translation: CASSIPGQGAYEQYF.

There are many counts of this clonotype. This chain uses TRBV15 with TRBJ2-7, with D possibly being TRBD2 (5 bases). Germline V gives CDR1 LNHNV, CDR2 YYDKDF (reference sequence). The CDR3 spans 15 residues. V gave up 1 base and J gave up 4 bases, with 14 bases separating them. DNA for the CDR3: TGTGCCACCAGCAGAGCCCGGGAAACGGATTACGAGCAGTACTTC. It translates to CATSRARETDYEQYF.

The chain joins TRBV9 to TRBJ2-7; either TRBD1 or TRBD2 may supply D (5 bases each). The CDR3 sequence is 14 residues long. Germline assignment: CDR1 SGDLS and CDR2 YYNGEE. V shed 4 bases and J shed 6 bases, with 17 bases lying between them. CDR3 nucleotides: TGTGCCAGCAGCCCCCGACCGGGGCGCCCCGAGCAGTACTTC. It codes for CASSPRPGRPEQYF.

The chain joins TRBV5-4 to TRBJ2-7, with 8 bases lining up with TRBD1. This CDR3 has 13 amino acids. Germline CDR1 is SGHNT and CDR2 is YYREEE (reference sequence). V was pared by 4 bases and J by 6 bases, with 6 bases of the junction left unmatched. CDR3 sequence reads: CASSPRDRLEQYF. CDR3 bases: TGTGCCAGCAGCCCAAGGGACAGGCTCGAGCAGTACTTC.

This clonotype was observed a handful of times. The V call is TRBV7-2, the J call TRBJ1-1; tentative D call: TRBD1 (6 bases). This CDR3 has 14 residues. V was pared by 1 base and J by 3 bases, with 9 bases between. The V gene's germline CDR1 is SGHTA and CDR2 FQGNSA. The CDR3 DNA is TGTGCCAGCAGCTTAGTCGGGGGCCACACTGAAGCTTTCTTT. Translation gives CASSLVGGHTEAFF.

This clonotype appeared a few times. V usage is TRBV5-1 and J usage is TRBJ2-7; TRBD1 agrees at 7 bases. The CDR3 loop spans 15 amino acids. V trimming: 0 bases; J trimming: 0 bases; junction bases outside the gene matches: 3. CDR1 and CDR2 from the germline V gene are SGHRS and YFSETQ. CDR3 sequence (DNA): TGCGCCAGCAGCTTGGGGGGACAGATCTCCTACGAGCAGTACTTC. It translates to CASSLGGQISYEQYF.

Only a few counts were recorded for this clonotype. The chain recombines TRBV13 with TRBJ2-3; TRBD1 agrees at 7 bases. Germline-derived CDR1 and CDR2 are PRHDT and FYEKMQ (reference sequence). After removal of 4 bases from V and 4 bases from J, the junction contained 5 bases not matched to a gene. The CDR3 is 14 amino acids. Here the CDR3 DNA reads TGTGCCAGCAGCTCGTCAACAGGGGCAGATACGCAGTATTTT. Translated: CASSSSTGADTQYF.

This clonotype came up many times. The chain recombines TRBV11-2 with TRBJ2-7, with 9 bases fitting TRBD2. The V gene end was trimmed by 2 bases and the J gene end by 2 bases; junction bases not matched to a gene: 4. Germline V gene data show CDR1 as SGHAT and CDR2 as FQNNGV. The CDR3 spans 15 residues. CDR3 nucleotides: TGTGCCAGCAGCTTATCGACTAGCGGAACCTACGAGCAGTACTTC. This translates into CASSLSTSGTYEQYF.

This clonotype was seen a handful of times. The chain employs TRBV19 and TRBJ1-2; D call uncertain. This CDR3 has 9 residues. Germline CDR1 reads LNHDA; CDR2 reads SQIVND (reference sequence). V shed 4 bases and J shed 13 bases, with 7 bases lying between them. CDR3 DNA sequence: TGTGCCAGTAGTAACAGTACCACCTTC. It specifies CASSNSTTF.

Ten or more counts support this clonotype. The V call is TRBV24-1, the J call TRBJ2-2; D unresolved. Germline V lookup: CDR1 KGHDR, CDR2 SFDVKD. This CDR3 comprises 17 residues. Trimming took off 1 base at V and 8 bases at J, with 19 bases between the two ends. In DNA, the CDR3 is TGTGCCACCAGTGATTTATCCCCGACGAGCCCCTCTGGGGAGCTGTTTTTT. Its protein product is CATSDLSPTSPSGELFF.

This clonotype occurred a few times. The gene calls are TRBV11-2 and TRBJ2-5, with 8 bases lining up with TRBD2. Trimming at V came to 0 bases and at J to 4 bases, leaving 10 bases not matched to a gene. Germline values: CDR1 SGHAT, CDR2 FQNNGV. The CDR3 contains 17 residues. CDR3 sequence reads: CASSLDRHRAGGETQYF. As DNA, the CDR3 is TGTGCCAGCAGCTTAGATCGCCACAGGGCGGGGGGAGAGACCCAGTACTTC.

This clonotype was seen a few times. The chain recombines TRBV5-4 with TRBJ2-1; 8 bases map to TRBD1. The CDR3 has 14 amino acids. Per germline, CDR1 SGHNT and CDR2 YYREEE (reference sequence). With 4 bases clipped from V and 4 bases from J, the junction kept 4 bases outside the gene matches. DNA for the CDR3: TGTGCCAGCAGCGCTACAGGGGGTTACAATGAGCAGTTCTTC. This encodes CASSATGGYNEQFF.

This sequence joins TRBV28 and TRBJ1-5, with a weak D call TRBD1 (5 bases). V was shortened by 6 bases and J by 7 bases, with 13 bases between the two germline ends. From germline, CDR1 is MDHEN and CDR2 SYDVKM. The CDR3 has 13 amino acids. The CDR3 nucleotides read TGTGCCAGCAGACCGTCCGGGGGGCAGCCCCAGCATTTT. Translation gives CASRPSGGQPQHF.

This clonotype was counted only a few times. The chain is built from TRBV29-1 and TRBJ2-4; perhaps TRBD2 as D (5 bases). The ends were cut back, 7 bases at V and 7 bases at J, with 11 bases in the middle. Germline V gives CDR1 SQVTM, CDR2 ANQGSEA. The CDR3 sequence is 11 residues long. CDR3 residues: CSGESRNIQYF. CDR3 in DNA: TGCAGCGGGGAGAGCCGGAACATTCAGTACTTC.

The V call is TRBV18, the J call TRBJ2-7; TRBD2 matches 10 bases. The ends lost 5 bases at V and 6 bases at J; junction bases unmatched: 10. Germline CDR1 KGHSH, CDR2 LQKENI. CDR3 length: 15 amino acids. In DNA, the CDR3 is TGTGCCAGCTCAGATCCAGCGGGAGGGTTCCGCGAGCAGTACTTC. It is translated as CASSDPAGGFREQYF.

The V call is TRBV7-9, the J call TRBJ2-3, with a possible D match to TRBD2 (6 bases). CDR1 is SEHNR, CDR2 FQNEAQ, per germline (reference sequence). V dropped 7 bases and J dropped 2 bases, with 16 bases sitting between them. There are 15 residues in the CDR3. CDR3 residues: CASKESAGNTDTQYF. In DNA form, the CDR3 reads TGTGCCAGCAAAGAATCGGCGGGAAACACAGATACGCAGTATTTT.

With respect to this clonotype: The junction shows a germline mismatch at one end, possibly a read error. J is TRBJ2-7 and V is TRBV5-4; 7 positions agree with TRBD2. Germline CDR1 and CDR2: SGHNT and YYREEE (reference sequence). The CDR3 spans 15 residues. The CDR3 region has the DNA TGTGTCAGCAGCTTGGGGGGGACTTCGCTGGGCGAGCAGTACTTC. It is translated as CVSSLGGTSLGEQYF.